This passage covers 25 T cell receptor beta chains from one sample sequenced in a study of shared clonotypes between healthy human individuals. Produced via immunoSEQ multiplex PCR; TCRdb's table is partial and in-frame only. The sample includes a few million clones, around 95% of them seen just once. The sequencing input was naive CD4+ T cells sorted from blood. As to subset: CD45RA+ positively selected. The receptors shown here come from a man between 18 and 35 years old in good health.

A single count supports this clone. V and J are TRBV5-1 and TRBJ1-6; 8 positions match TRBD1. Germline V gene lookup returns CDR1 SGHRS and CDR2 YFSETQ. V lost 4 bases, J lost 7 bases, and 7 bases stayed unmatched. The CDR3 totals 15 residues. The DNA for the CDR3 is TGCGCCAGCAGCCCGAGGGGACAGGTAAATTCACCCCTCCACTTT. Residues: CASSPRGQVNSPLHF.

The rearrangement links TRBV5-1 to TRBJ1-1, with D uncertain. Germline CDR1 reads SGHRS; CDR2 reads YFSETQ. V lost 3 bases to trimming and J lost 3 bases, with 12 bases between them. The CDR3 has 14 amino acids. For the CDR3, the DNA is TGCGCCAGCAGCTGGGCCAAGTGGGACACTGAAGCTTTCTTT. It translates to CASSWAKWDTEAFF.

This chain uses TRBV28 with TRBJ1-2, with D unresolved. The CDR3 loop spans 13 amino acids. Trimming pared 8 bases from V and 6 bases from J, leaving 16 bases between. From germline, CDR1 is MDHEN and CDR2 SYDVKM. The CDR3 nucleotides read TGTGCCAGCCGACGTTGGGGTGGCGATGGCTACACCTTC. Translating gives CASRRWGGDGYTF.

V gene TRBV30 combines with J gene TRBJ1-6; D is uncertain. Germline V gives CDR1 GTSNPN, CDR2 SVGIG (reference sequence). This CDR3 is 13 amino acids long. With 1 base removed from V and 4 bases from J, the gap between germline ends came to 5 bases. CDR3 sequence reads: CAWSAHYNSPLHF. CDR3 coding DNA: TGTGCCTGGAGTGCCCATTATAATTCACCCCTCCACTTT.

In the case of this clone: The sample holds other DNA sequences that translate to the same CDR3. This chain links TRBV7-2 with TRBJ2-7; possible D gene TRBD1, 6 bases. CDR1 and CDR2 from the germline V gene are SGHTA and FQGNSA. There are 15 residues in the CDR3. V was clipped by 1 base and J by 0 bases, with 10 bases between them. Written as DNA, the CDR3 is TGTGCCAGCAGCTTAGGGCAGGGGACCTCCTACGAGCAGTACTTC. It yields the protein CASSLGQGTSYEQYF.

The chain has TRBV11-2 and TRBJ2-1, with 9 bases that match TRBD1. Germline loops: CDR1 SGHAT, CDR2 FQNNGV. J was trimmed by 9 bases and V by 6 bases; bases with no gene match: 12. The CDR3 contains 15 residues. This CDR3 is CASSLRDRVRGEQFF. The CDR3 coding sequence is TGTGCCAGCAGTCTCCGGGACAGGGTTCGGGGTGAGCAGTTCTTC. The whole variable domain, filled in from reference TRBV11-2 and TRBJ2-1, reads EAGVAQSPRYKIIEKRQSVAFWCNPISGHATLYWYQQILGQGPKLLIQFQNNGVVDDSQLPKDRFSAERLKGVDSTLKIQPAKLEDSAVYLCASSLRDRVRGEQFFGPGTRLTVL.

The V and J genes are TRBV28 and TRBJ1-5; D not certain. There are 12 residues in the CDR3. Trimming stripped 10 bases from V and 11 bases from J, with 18 bases between. Germline V gene lookup returns CDR1 MDHEN and CDR2 SYDVKM. The CDR3 here is CATPDLFGAQHF. The CDR3 DNA reads TGTGCCACTCCGGACTTGTTCGGGGCCCAGCATTTT.

The chain links TRBV11-3 to TRBJ2-7; D gene ambiguous. The CDR3 totals 16 residues. Per germline, CDR1 SGHNT and CDR2 YENEEA. V gave up 7 bases and J gave up 3 bases, with 22 bases separating them. In DNA form, the CDR3 reads TGTGCCAGCAAAGGCCGGGTGGGTCCTAACCACTACGAGCAGTACTTC. Its translation is CASKGRVGPNHYEQYF.

V is TRBV7-9 and J is TRBJ2-1, with a tentative D call TRBD2 (6 bases). This CDR3 has 13 residues. Germline CDR1 reads SEHNR; CDR2 reads FQNEAQ (reference sequence). Trimming cost V 3 bases and J 12 bases, with 15 bases left between them. CDR3 loop: CASSFLPEGGQFF. Here the CDR3 DNA reads TGTGCCAGCAGCTTCTTGCCGGAGGGAGGGCAGTTCTTC.

The gene calls are TRBV28 and TRBJ1-1, with TRBD1 as a possible D gene (6 bases). The CDR3 has 15 residues. CDR1 is MDHEN and CDR2 is SYDVKM in the germline V gene. V shed 5 bases and J shed 5 bases, with 18 bases lying between them. The CDR3 bases are TGTGCCAGCAGTCCCTCTAAGGGGGGGGGTACTGAAGCTTTCTTT. Translating gives CASSPSKGGGTEAFF.

V is TRBV10-3 and J is TRBJ2-2; tentative D call: TRBD1 (6 bases). Looked up from germline, CDR1 is ENHRY and CDR2 is SYGVKD. The CDR3 is made up of 14 amino acids. Deletions cut 9 bases from V and 2 bases from J, with 13 bases between. The CDR3 region has the DNA TGTGCCATTGGACAGACGGATAACACCGGGGAGCTGTTTTTT. It is translated as CAIGQTDNTGELFF.

The V gene is TRBV18, the J gene TRBJ1-2; D gene ambiguous. This CDR3 is 15 amino acids long. The V end was cut by 2 bases, the J end by 8 bases, with 18 bases between. CDR1 and CDR2 from the germline V gene are KGHSH and LQKENI. As DNA, the CDR3 is TGTGCCAGCTCACCATTAGCCCATATGGCGGACGGCTACACCTTC. Translating it yields CASSPLAHMADGYTF.

This clone was detected only a few times. The chain links TRBV30 to TRBJ2-7, with 7 bases lining up with TRBD2. The V gene end was trimmed by 7 bases and the J gene end by 7 bases; junction bases not matched to a gene: 13. The CDR3 totals 13 residues. CDR1 and CDR2 from the germline V gene are GTSNPN and SVGIG (reference sequence). The CDR3 DNA reads TGTGCCTTGGCCGGCACCATGGGAGGGGAGCAGTACTTC. Translating it yields CALAGTMGGEQYF.

This chain uses TRBV4-1 with TRBJ2-2; 9 bases match TRBD2. V lost 6 bases to trimming and J lost 1 base; unmatched junction nucleotides: 9. Germline CDR1 is MGHRA and CDR2 is YSYEKL. The CDR3 is 17 amino acids. The CDR3 sequence: CASSSRVAGVNTGELFF. The DNA for the CDR3 is TGCGCCAGCAGTTCTCGGGTAGCGGGGGTGAACACCGGGGAGCTGTTTTTT.

CDR3 region: CASSLQTRSDEQFF. CDR3 in DNA: TGTGCCAGCTCACTACAAACTAGATCGGATGAGCAGTTCTTC. This chain joins TRBV18 and TRBJ2-1; D is perhaps TRBD2 (5 bases). Germline loops: CDR1 KGHSH, CDR2 LQKENI. This CDR3 region has 14 residues. V gave up 4 bases and J gave up 8 bases, with 15 bases separating them.

V and J are TRBV5-1 and TRBJ1-5; maybe TRBD1 (5 bases). This CDR3 has 13 amino acids. V shed 4 bases and J shed 9 bases, with 14 bases lying between them. CDR1 is SGHRS, CDR2 YFSETQ, per germline. CDR3 sequence: CASSQEGAWPQHF. CDR3 sequence (DNA): TGCGCCAGCAGCCAGGAAGGGGCTTGGCCCCAGCATTTT. Drawing the rest from reference TRBV5-1 and TRBJ1-5, the complete variable domain is KAGVTQTPRYLIKTRGQQVTLSCSPISGHRSVSWYQQTPGQGLQFLFEYFSETQRNKGNFPGRFSGRQFSNSRSEMNVSTLELGDSALYLCASSQEGAWPQHFGDGTRLSIL.

This clone occurred once. The gene calls are TRBV25-1 and TRBJ2-3; D assignment may be TRBD1 or TRBD2 (6 bases each). Germline loops: CDR1 MGHDK, CDR2 SYGVNS. V was clipped by 0 bases and J by 0 bases, with 10 bases between them. The CDR3 is made up of 16 amino acids. The CDR3 DNA sequence: TGTGCCAGCAGTGAATACGGGGGCCACAGCACAGATACGCAGTATTTT. As protein: CASSEYGGHSTDTQYF.

The CDR3 nucleotides are TGCGCCAGCAGCTTGGCCATGGGGGACCAAGAGACCCAGTACTTC. It is translated as CASSLAMGDQETQYF. The chain carries TRBV5-1 and TRBJ2-5, with D possibly called TRBD1 or TRBD2 (5 bases each). The CDR3 extends over 15 amino acids. Trimming cost V 0 bases and J 0 bases, with 9 bases left between them. The germline gives CDR1 SGHRS, CDR2 YFSETQ. Filled out from reference TRBV5-1 and TRBJ2-5, the complete variable domain reads KAGVTQTPRYLIKTRGQQVTLSCSPISGHRSVSWYQQTPGQGLQFLFEYFSETQRNKGNFPGRFSGRQFSNSRSEMNVSTLELGDSALYLCASSLAMGDQETQYFGPGTRLLVL.

The genes are TRBV5-1 and TRBJ2-5, with 11 nucleotides matching TRBD1. Per germline, CDR1 SGHRS and CDR2 YFSETQ. Trimming removed 4 bases from V and 5 bases from J; junction bases left unmatched: 7. This CDR3 contains 15 residues. The CDR3 DNA sequence: TGCGCCAGCAGCCGGACAGGGGGCAGACTTGAGACCCAGTACTTC. It codes for CASSRTGGRLETQYF.

Remarks on this clone: Different DNA sequences within this sample yield the same CDR3. The chain employs TRBV6-5 and TRBJ2-7; D gene uncertain. V lost 2 bases and J 7 bases, leaving 6 bases between the germline ends. Germline lookup yields CDR1 MNHEY and CDR2 SVGAGI. The CDR3 has 11 amino acids. In DNA form, the CDR3 reads TGTGCCAGCAGTTACGGGCAAGAGCAGTACTTC. Residues: CASSYGQEQYF.

This clone was counted only a few times. At the DNA level, this CDR3 is encoded by other sequences in the same sample as well. The J gene is TRBJ2-3, the V gene TRBV6-5, with D possibly TRBD2 on 6 matching bases. V was clipped by 5 bases and J by 0 bases, with 6 bases between them. The CDR3 is 13 amino acids. Per the germline V gene, CDR1 is MNHEY and CDR2 is SVGAGI. DNA for the CDR3: TGTGCCAGCAGTCGGGGGAGCACAGATACGCAGTATTTT. Residues: CASSRGSTDTQYF.

The chain carries TRBV19 and TRBJ1-6, with 7 nucleotides matching TRBD1. The CDR3 consists of 13 residues. Germline values: CDR1 LNHDA, CDR2 SQIVND (reference sequence). Trimming removed 7 bases from V and 7 bases from J; junction bases left unmatched: 4. The CDR3 here is CASTDRENSPLHF. CDR3 sequence (DNA): TGTGCCAGTACTGACAGGGAAAATTCACCCCTCCACTTT.

The chain employs TRBV2 and TRBJ2-1; D ambiguous. The germline gives CDR1 SNHLY, CDR2 FYNNEI. The CDR3 covers 13 residues. Deletions cut 4 bases from V and 4 bases from J, with 8 bases between. The CDR3 loop reads CASSADIYNEQFF. In DNA form, the CDR3 reads TGTGCCAGCAGTGCGGATATTTACAATGAGCAGTTCTTC.

V is TRBV9 and J is TRBJ2-2, with a possible D match to TRBD2 (5 bases). V lost 2 bases and J 0 bases, leaving 14 bases between the germline ends. Germline V gene data show CDR1 as SGDLS and CDR2 as YYNGEE. The CDR3 sequence is 17 residues long. CDR3 coding DNA: TGTGCCAGCAGCGTCATGTCCAGCGGAGCGAACACCGGGGAGCTGTTTTTT. Its protein product is CASSVMSSGANTGELFF. The variable domain in full, completed from reference TRBV9 and TRBJ2-2, reads DSGVTQTPKHLITATGQRVTLRCSPRSGDLSVYWYQQSLDQGLQFLIQYYNGEERAKGNILERFSAQQFPDLHSELNLSSLELGDSALYFCASSVMSSGANTGELFFGEGSRLTVL.

This sequence joins TRBV7-2 and TRBJ2-4, with a tentative D call TRBD2 (5 bases). The CDR3 runs to 16 residues. Germline V lookup: CDR1 SGHTA, CDR2 FQGNSA. V dropped 5 bases and J dropped 0 bases, with 14 bases sitting between them. The CDR3 sequence: CASSREPRVAKNIQYF. The CDR3 DNA follows: TGTGCCAGCAGCAGGGAGCCACGGGTAGCCAAAAACATTCAGTACTTC.